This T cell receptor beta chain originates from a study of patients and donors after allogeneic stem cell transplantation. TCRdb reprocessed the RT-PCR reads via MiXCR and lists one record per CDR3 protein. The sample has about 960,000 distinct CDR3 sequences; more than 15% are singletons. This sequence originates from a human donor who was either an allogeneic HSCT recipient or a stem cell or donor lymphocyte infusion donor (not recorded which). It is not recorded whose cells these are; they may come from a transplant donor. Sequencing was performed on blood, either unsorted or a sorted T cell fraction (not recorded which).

The CDR3 sequence: CASSPIAGLNPSDTQYF. The DNA for the CDR3 is TGTGCCAGCAGTCCCATAGCGGGGCTGAATCCCTCAGATACGCAGTATTTT. The genes are TRBV6-4 and TRBJ2-3, with 8 bases matching TRBD2. V dropped 5 bases and J dropped 4; count of bases not matched to a gene: 14. Germline V gene lookup returns CDR1 MRHNA and CDR2 SNTAGT. The length of the CDR3 is 17 residues.